This TCR beta chain stems from a study of identical twins. Findings and limits, study-wide: Conclusions came from cross-sectional statistical analysis, not from following the same donors.

V was trimmed by 7 bases and J by 3 bases, leaving 9 bases between them. Germline V CDR1 and CDR2: DFQATT, SNEGSKA (reference sequence). CDR3 length equals 11 residues. This clonotype came up a few times. Its antigen is currently unknown. TCRdb itself ran the 5' RACE reads through MiXCR, one entry per CDR3 protein. In the table there are approximately 630,000 distinct CDR3 sequences, just over 7% of which are singletons. These data also formed part of another study, on yellow fever vaccine responses in identical twins.

The sample consisted of PBMCs. The source is a woman younger than 35 in good health. V is TRBV20-1 and J is TRBJ1-1, with unresolved D. CDR3 nucleotides: TGCAGTGGGCGGGCCGACACTGAAGCTTTCTTT. Its translation is CSGRADTEAFF.